Following are 22 T cell receptor beta chains from one sample sequenced in a study of blood T cell repertoires in COVID-19. Using immunoSEQ multiplex PCR, the repertoire was profiled, and TCRdb retains in-frame clones only, with some absent. The table includes 400,000 or so clones, approximately 85% detected once. Material: PBMCs or T cells enriched from blood (not recorded which). These receptors were obtained from a woman in her forties with acute COVID-19.

This chain connects TRBV6-2 or TRBV6-3 to TRBJ2-5, with a weak D call TRBD2 (5 bases). Germline CDR1 is MNHEY and CDR2 is SVGEGT. The CDR3 contains 14 residues. Trimming pared 6 bases from V and 5 bases from J, leaving 16 bases between. In DNA, the CDR3 is TGTGCCAGCAGCACTAGAAGGGAGTCGGAGACCCAGTACTTC. Translated, it gives CASSTRRESETQYF.

This chain joins TRBV5-4 and TRBJ2-7; D ambiguous. V was trimmed by 4 bases and J by 4 bases, leaving 21 bases between them. CDR3 length equals 16 residues. Per the germline V gene, CDR1 is SGHNT and CDR2 is YYREEE (reference sequence). CDR3 sequence: CASSAGARVPQYEQYF. The CDR3 DNA reads TGTGCCAGCAGCGCCGGAGCCCGGGTTCCCCAATACGAGCAGTACTTC.

The chain recombines TRBV29-1 with TRBJ1-5, with D perhaps TRBD1 (5 bases). CDR1 and CDR2 from the germline V gene are SQVTM and ANQGSEA. The V end lost 8 bases, the J end lost 2 bases, and 16 bases lay between the germline ends. There are 14 residues in the CDR3. The CDR3 sequence: CSILTDGGNQPQHF. The CDR3 DNA reads as TGCAGCATACTGACAGACGGAGGCAATCAGCCCCAGCATTTT.

The chain couples TRBV4-2 to TRBJ1-2; 7 bases match TRBD1. CDR1 is LGHNA and CDR2 is YNFKEQ in the germline V gene. J was trimmed by 6 bases and V by 1 base; bases with no gene match: 8. CDR3 length: 15 amino acids. The CDR3 DNA follows: TGTGCCAGCAGCCAAGCGTTCTCTGGACAGGATGGCTACACCTTC. Residues: CASSQAFSGQDGYTF.

CDR3 protein: CASSIPGTNYEAQYF. CDR3 bases: TGCGCCAGCAGCATTCCCGGGACAAACTACGAGGCGCAGTATTTT. The chain uses TRBV5-1 and TRBJ2-3, with TRBD1 as a possible D gene (6 bases). The germline V gene has CDR1 SGHRS and CDR2 YFSETQ. V shed 4 bases and J shed 10 bases, with 22 bases lying between them. The CDR3 runs to 15 residues.

This clone came up a few times. The chain joins TRBV4-1 to TRBJ1-6; D may be TRBD1 (5 bases). V was cut by 3 bases and J by 8 bases, with 8 bases left in between. CDR3 size: 13 residues. CDR1 and CDR2 (germline): MGHRA, YSYEKL. DNA for the CDR3: TGCGCCAGCAGCCAGGGAGGGGATTCACCCCTCCACTTT. Its protein is CASSQGGDSPLHF.

The genes are TRBV9 and TRBJ1-2, with D unclear. CDR3 length equals 18 residues. Germline lookup yields CDR1 SGDLS and CDR2 YYNGEE. Trimming took 4 bases from V and 0 from J, leaving 22 bases between them. The CDR3 sequence: CASSNPSSEVWTNYGYTF. The CDR3, as DNA: TGTGCCAGCAGCAACCCATCGTCTGAGGTTTGGACTAACTATGGCTACACCTTC.

The chain has TRBV11-2 and TRBJ2-1, with 12 bases matching TRBD2. The CDR3 runs 19 residues. Germline V gene lookup returns CDR1 SGHAT and CDR2 FQNNGV. V gave up 5 bases and J gave up 0 bases; unmatched junction bases: 11. This CDR3 reads CASSPKLAGGLSSYNEQFF. The CDR3 DNA follows: TGTGCCAGCAGCCCGAAACTAGCGGGGGGCCTGAGCTCCTACAATGAGCAGTTCTTC.

This chain joins TRBV2 and TRBJ2-3; 12 nucleotides match TRBD2. This CDR3 has 17 residues. After removal of 4 bases from V and 0 bases from J, the junction contained 5 bases not matched to a gene. The germline CDR1 and CDR2 sequences are SNHLY and FYNNEI. The CDR3 DNA sequence: TGTGCCAGCAGTGTCCTAGCGGGGGGGCCTAGCACAGATACGCAGTATTTT. Amino acids: CASSVLAGGPSTDTQYF. The whole variable domain, filled in from reference TRBV2 and TRBJ2-3, reads EPEVTQTPSHQVTQMGQEVILRCVPISNHLYFYWYRQILGQKVEFLVSFYNNEISEKSEIFDDQFSVERPDGSNFTLKIRSTKLEDSAMYFCASSVLAGGPSTDTQYFGPGTRLTVL.

V and J are TRBV7-9 and TRBJ2-7, with 9 bases identical to TRBD1. CDR3 length equals 14 residues. Trimming at V came to 5 bases and at J to 2 bases, leaving 4 bases not matched to a gene. Germline CDR1 SEHNR, CDR2 FQNEAQ (reference sequence). CDR3 nucleotide sequence: TGTGCCAGCAGCACGGGACAGGGCGCCTACGAGCAGTACTTC. This encodes CASSTGQGAYEQYF.

This CDR3 is CASRHFNTDTEAFF. Written as DNA, the CDR3 is TGTGCCAGCCGCCACTTTAATACGGACACTGAAGCTTTCTTT. This chain joins TRBV6-4 and TRBJ1-1; D not resolved. CDR1 is MRHNA and CDR2 is SNTAGT in the germline V gene. The V end was cut by 8 bases, the J end by 3 bases, with 16 bases between. The CDR3 length is 14 residues.

The V gene is TRBV30, the J gene TRBJ1-3, with a tentative D call TRBD1 (6 bases). V was pared by 7 bases and J by 4 bases, with 14 bases between. Germline V gene lookup returns CDR1 GTSNPN and CDR2 SVGIG (reference sequence). This CDR3 has 13 amino acids. CDR3 nucleotide sequence: TGTGCCTCGCTACAGGGATCGGGAAACACCATATATTTT. Translation: CASLQGSGNTIYF.

This chain joins TRBV6-1 and TRBJ1-2, with D possibly matching TRBD1 (6 bases). The CDR3 sequence is 13 residues long. The V and J ends lost 0 bases and 14 bases respectively, with 16 bases between them. From germline, CDR1 is MNHNS and CDR2 SASEGT. For the CDR3, the DNA is TGTGCCAGCAGTGAAGCAACTGACAGGACCCAAACCTTC. This translates into CASSEATDRTQTF.

The chain uses TRBV24-1 and TRBJ2-1; 9 bases map to TRBD1. The V and J ends lost 0 bases and 6 bases, in that order; junction bases with no gene match: 2. The CDR3 runs 15 residues. Germline CDR1 KGHDR, CDR2 SFDVKD. CDR3 sequence: CATSDLGQGSNEQFF. DNA of the CDR3: TGTGCCACCAGTGATTTGGGACAGGGGTCCAATGAGCAGTTCTTC.

V and J are TRBV9 and TRBJ2-7; 7 nucleotides match TRBD1. The germline gives CDR1 SGDLS, CDR2 YYNGEE. The V and J ends lost 4 bases and 2 bases, in that order; junction bases with no gene match: 12. The CDR3 contains 16 residues. The CDR3 bases are TGTGCCAGCAGCCCCCCCGGGGCAGGGGGTCCCTACGAGCAGTACTTC. Encoded protein: CASSPPGAGGPYEQYF.

The rearrangement joins TRBV3-1 (or the pseudogene TRBV3-2) to TRBJ1-2; D remains unclear. The CDR3 spans 11 residues. Germline-derived CDR1 and CDR2 are LGHDT and YNNKEL (reference sequence). Trimming stripped 0 bases from V and 12 bases from J, with 8 bases between. The CDR3 protein is CASSQDRGHTF. The CDR3 DNA reads TGTGCCAGCAGCCAAGATCGCGGCCACACCTTC.

The gene calls are TRBV19 and TRBJ1-6; the match to TRBD1 covers 9 bases. The germline V gene encodes CDR1 LNHDA and CDR2 SQIVND (reference sequence). The V and J ends lost 8 bases and 2 bases, in that order; junction bases with no gene match: 10. The CDR3 loop spans 17 amino acids. The CDR3 DNA follows: TGTGCCAGTTCAGACAGGGGGGTTGAAACCTATAATTCACCCCTCCACTTT. Amino acid sequence: CASSDRGVETYNSPLHF. Filled out from reference TRBV19 and TRBJ1-6, the complete variable domain reads DGGITQSPKYLFRKEGQNVTLSCEQNLNHDAMYWYRQDPGQGLRLIYYSQIVNDFQKGDIAEGYSVSREKKESFPLTVTSAQKNPTAFYLCASSDRGVETYNSPLHFGNGTRLTVT.

The chain couples TRBV12-5 to TRBJ1-1; the D is unclear. Per germline, CDR1 LGHNT and CDR2 FRNRAP. The CDR3 is 13 residues long. V was trimmed by 1 base and J by 4 bases, leaving 7 bases between them. CDR3 sequence: CASGLERGTEAFF. CDR3 nucleotide sequence: TGTGCTAGTGGTTTGGAACGGGGCACTGAAGCTTTCTTT.

CDR3 residues: CSVGTGSYEQYF. Written as DNA, the CDR3 is TGCAGCGTTGGGACAGGAAGCTACGAGCAGTACTTC. The chain joins TRBV29-1 to TRBJ2-7; 7 nucleotides line up with TRBD1. The V segment lost 4 bases and the J segment 3 bases; nucleotides outside the gene matches: 3. The CDR3 totals 12 residues. Germline CDR1 SQVTM, CDR2 ANQGSEA.

This chain connects TRBV5-1 to TRBJ2-7; TRBD2 agrees at 9 bases. Germline trimming cut 4 bases from V and 5 bases from J; bases unmatched to any gene: 7. The germline CDR1 and CDR2 sequences are SGHRS and YFSETQ. The CDR3 contains 14 residues. The CDR3 bases are TGCGCCAGCAGCGAGGGACTAGCTTTGGACGAGCAGTACTTC. Amino acids: CASSEGLALDEQYF.

J is TRBJ2-7 and V is TRBV13; TRBD2 agrees at 12 bases. V dropped 5 bases and J dropped 4; count of bases not matched to a gene: 6. Germline CDR1 is PRHDT and CDR2 is FYEKMQ (reference sequence). This CDR3 has 15 amino acids. The CDR3 reads CASSPRLAGVYEQYF. CDR3 nucleotides: TGTGCCAGCAGCCCCAGACTAGCGGGGGTTTACGAGCAGTACTTC.

The chain links TRBV5-6 to TRBJ1-4, with TRBD1 matching over 10 bases. Germline V gene lookup returns CDR1 SGHDT and CDR2 YYEEEE. J was trimmed by 6 bases and V by 4 bases; bases with no gene match: 9. The CDR3 is made up of 16 amino acids. The chain's CDR3 is CASSRDRGSKDEKLFF. The CDR3 region has the DNA TGTGCCAGCAGCCGGGACAGGGGTAGCAAGGATGAAAAACTGTTTTTT.